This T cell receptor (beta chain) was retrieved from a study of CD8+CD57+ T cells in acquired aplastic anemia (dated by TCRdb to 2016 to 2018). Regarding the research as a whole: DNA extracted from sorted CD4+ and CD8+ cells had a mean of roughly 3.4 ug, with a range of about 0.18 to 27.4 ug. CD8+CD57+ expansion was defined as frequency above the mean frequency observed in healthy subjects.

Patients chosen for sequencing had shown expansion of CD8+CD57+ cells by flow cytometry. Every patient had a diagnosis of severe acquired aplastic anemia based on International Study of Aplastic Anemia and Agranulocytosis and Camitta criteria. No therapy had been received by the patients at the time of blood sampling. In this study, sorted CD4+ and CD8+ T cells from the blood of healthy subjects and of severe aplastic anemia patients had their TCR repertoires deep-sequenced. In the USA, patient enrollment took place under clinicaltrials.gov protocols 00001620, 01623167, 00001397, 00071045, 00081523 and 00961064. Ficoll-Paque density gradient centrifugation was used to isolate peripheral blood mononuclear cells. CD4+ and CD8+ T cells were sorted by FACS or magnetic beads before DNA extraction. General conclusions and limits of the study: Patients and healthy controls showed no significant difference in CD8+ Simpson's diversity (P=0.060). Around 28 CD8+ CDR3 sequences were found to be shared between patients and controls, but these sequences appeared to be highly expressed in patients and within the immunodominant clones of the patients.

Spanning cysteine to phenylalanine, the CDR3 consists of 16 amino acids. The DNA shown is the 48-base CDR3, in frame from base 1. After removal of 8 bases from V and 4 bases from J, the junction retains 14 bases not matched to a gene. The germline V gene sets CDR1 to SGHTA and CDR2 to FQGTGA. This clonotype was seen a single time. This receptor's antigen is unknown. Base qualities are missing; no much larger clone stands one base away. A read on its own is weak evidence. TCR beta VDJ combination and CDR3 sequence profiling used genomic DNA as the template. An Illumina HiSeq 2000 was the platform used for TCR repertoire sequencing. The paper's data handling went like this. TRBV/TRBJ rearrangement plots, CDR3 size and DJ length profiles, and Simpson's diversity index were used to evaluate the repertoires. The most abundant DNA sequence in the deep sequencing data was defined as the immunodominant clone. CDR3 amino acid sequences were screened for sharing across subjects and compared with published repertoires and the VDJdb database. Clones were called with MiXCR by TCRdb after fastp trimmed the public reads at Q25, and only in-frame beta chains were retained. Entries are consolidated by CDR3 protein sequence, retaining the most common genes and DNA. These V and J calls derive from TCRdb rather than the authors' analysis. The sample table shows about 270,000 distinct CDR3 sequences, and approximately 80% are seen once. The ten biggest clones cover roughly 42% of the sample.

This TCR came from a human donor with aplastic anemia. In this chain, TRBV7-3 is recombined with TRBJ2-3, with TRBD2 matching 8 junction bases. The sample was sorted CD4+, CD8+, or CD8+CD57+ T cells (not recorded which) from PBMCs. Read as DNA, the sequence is TGTGCCAGCGGCGTAGGACGCGGGAGGTCGTCAGATACGCAGTATTTT. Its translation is CASGVGRGRSSDTQYF.